One sample yielded the 26 T cell receptor beta chains listed below, sequenced in a study of T cells after yellow fever vaccination. Using its own MiXCR run on the 5' RACE reads, TCRdb lists one record per CDR3 protein. Here the sample spans 180,000 or so distinct CDR3 sequences, 9.5% to 12% being singletons. Here the sequenced sample was CD8+ T cells sorted from PBMCs, taken 15 days after the yellow fever booster vaccination. These receptors came from a man between 18 and 29 years old who received the YFV17D yellow fever vaccine.

This clonotype was seen a handful of times. The chain recombines TRBV4-1 with TRBJ2-7; 9 nucleotides line up with TRBD1. The CDR3 runs 15 residues. Trimming took 2 bases from V and 5 from J; bases not matched to a gene: 7. CDR1 and CDR2 from the germline V gene are MGHRA and YSYEKL. The CDR3 loop reads CASSQMTGGFDEQYF. The CDR3 DNA reads as TGCGCCAGCAGCCAAATGACAGGGGGGTTCGACGAGCAGTACTTC.

This chain connects TRBV7-9 to TRBJ1-5, with 9 bases fitting TRBD1. With 5 bases clipped from V and 7 bases from J, the junction kept 6 bases outside the gene matches. CDR3 length: 14 amino acids. CDR1 and CDR2 from the germline V gene are SEHNR and FQNEAQ (reference sequence). The CDR3 protein is CASSGTGTGQPQHF. The CDR3 coding sequence is TGTGCCAGCAGCGGGACAGGGACCGGGCAGCCCCAGCATTTT. The full variable domain, in which reference TRBV7-9 and TRBJ1-5 provide the parts outside the CDR3, is DTGVSQNPRHKITKRGQNVTFRCDPISEHNRLYWYRQTLGQGPEFLTYFQNEAQLEKSRLLSDRFSAERPKGSFSTLEIQRTEQGDSAMYLCASSGTGTGQPQHFGDGTRLSIL.

The V and J genes are TRBV27 and TRBJ2-3, with D tentatively TRBD1 or TRBD2 (5 bases each). Germline values: CDR1 MNHEY, CDR2 SMNVEV (reference sequence). The CDR3 is 16 residues long. V shed 5 bases and J shed 8 bases, with 23 bases lying between them. In DNA form, the CDR3 reads TGTGCCAGCAGTCCAATCCCGGGACCGGCCCGGGGTACGCAGTATTTT. Protein: CASSPIPGPARGTQYF.

V and J are TRBV5-1 and TRBJ1-1, with a possible D match to TRBD1 (5 bases). This CDR3 has 14 amino acids. Per germline, CDR1 SGHRS and CDR2 YFSETQ. The ends were cut back, 5 bases at V and 0 bases at J, with 11 bases in the middle. CDR3 DNA: TGCGCCAGCAGGGGGACGGGCATGAACACTGAAGCTTTCTTT. Translated: CASRGTGMNTEAFF.

This clonotype was counted only a few times. The V and J genes are TRBV4-1 and TRBJ1-1; D is unclear. Deletions cut 3 bases from V and 8 bases from J, with 16 bases between. This CDR3 is built from 14 residues. In germline, CDR1 is MGHRA, CDR2 YSYEKL. The DNA of the CDR3 is TGCGCCAGCAGCCAGACTATGGGGAATTTGGAAGCTTTCTTT. It codes for CASSQTMGNLEAFF.

In its sample, this clonotype was seen a few times. The chain recombines TRBV6-5 with TRBJ2-1, with TRBD2 matching 8 bases. Per the germline V gene, CDR1 is MNHEY and CDR2 is SVGAGI. The CDR3 covers 15 residues. V lost 5 bases and J lost 0; bases outside the gene matches: 3. As DNA, the CDR3 is TGTGCCAGCAGTGCCGGGACTAGCTCCTACAATGAGCAGTTCTTC. Encoded protein: CASSAGTSSYNEQFF.

This clonotype has just a few counts. V is TRBV2 and J is TRBJ1-1, with 9 bases fitting TRBD1. Germline V lookup: CDR1 SNHLY, CDR2 FYNNEI. V dropped 8 bases and J dropped 8; count of bases not matched to a gene: 9. This CDR3 spans 13 amino acids. CDR3 nucleotides: TGTGCCAGCGGCTACAGGACAGGGGACGAAGCTTTCTTT. Translated, it gives CASGYRTGDEAFF.

The genes are TRBV6-6 and TRBJ1-3; D remains unclear. V shed 8 bases and J shed 0 bases, with 17 bases lying between them. Per germline, CDR1 MNHNY and CDR2 SVGAGI (reference sequence). This CDR3 has 16 residues. The CDR3 nucleotides are TGTGCCAGCGGACCCAGTGGAGAATACTCTGGAAACACCATATATTTT. Protein sequence: CASGPSGEYSGNTIYF.

The CDR3 nucleotides are TGTGCCAGCAGCCAGGGTGGACACTCTGAAGCTTTCTTT. Protein sequence: CASSQGGHSEAFF. The genes are TRBV7-9 and TRBJ1-1, with a tentative D call TRBD1 (5 bases). The CDR3 is 13 amino acids. Germline-derived CDR1 and CDR2 are SEHNR and FQNEAQ (reference sequence). The ends were cut back, 5 bases at V and 6 bases at J, with 13 bases in the middle.

This clonotype was observed a few times. V gene TRBV7-9 combines with J gene TRBJ1-2; D may be TRBD1 (5 bases). Trimming cost V 5 bases and J 0 bases, with 10 bases left between them. This CDR3 has 14 residues. The germline V gene encodes CDR1 SEHNR and CDR2 FQNEAQ (reference sequence). The CDR3 DNA reads as TGTGCCAGCAGCCTAGGGACGGCTAACTATGGCTACACCTTC. Translating gives CASSLGTANYGYTF.

This rearrangement joins TRBV12-3 or TRBV12-4 to TRBJ2-7, with D unresolved. The CDR3 has 12 residues. V lost 7 bases and J 3 bases, leaving 10 bases between the germline ends. CDR3 loop: CASTDGIYEQYF. For the CDR3, the DNA is TGTGCCAGCACCGATGGGATCTACGAGCAGTACTTC.

This clonotype was found a few times. V and J are TRBV4-1 and TRBJ1-4, with TRBD1 matching over 7 bases. Germline values: CDR1 MGHRA, CDR2 YSYEKL. J gave up 8 bases and V 1 base, and 7 bases lay outside the gene matches. This CDR3 comprises 15 residues. In DNA, the CDR3 is TGCGCCAGCAGCCAAGGGTGGCAGGGGGGAGAAAAACTGTTTTTT. Encoded protein: CASSQGWQGGEKLFF.

The CDR3 sequence: CARMGDSGANVLTF. CDR3 DNA: TGTGCCAGGATGGGTGACTCTGGGGCCAACGTCCTGACTTTC. The V call is TRBV2, the J call TRBJ2-6; no clear D. V was clipped by 9 bases and J by 0 bases, with 9 bases between them. Germline V CDR1 and CDR2: SNHLY, FYNNEI. The CDR3 has 14 amino acids.

A few counts support this clonotype. The gene calls are TRBV7-9 and TRBJ1-5; no firm D call. Germline CDR1 is SEHNR and CDR2 is FQNEAQ (reference sequence). CDR3 size: 14 residues. Deletions cut 3 bases from V and 3 bases from J, with 9 bases between. The CDR3 loop reads CASSFSNTNQPQHF. The CDR3 DNA reads as TGTGCCAGCAGCTTTTCGAACACCAATCAGCCCCAGCATTTT.

This sequence joins TRBV11-2 and TRBJ2-7, with D unclear. The V gene's germline CDR1 is SGHAT and CDR2 FQNNGV. V lost 3 bases, J lost 3 bases, and 9 bases lay in between. The CDR3 consists of 13 residues. In nucleotides, the CDR3 is TGTGCCAGCAGCTTCTCTCAGAGCTACGAGCAGTACGTC. Translated: CASSFSQSYEQYV.

This clonotype was detected a few times. V gene TRBV5-6 combines with J gene TRBJ1-5; a weak D match, TRBD1 (5 bases). Trimming shortened V by 4 bases and J by 6 bases, and 20 bases separated the two germline ends. Germline lookup yields CDR1 SGHDT and CDR2 YYEEEE. The CDR3 runs 16 residues. The CDR3 sequence is CASSPDKFSRGQPQHF. The CDR3 bases are TGTGCCAGCAGCCCTGACAAATTCTCGAGGGGTCAGCCCCAGCATTTT.

The V call is TRBV12-3 or TRBV12-4, the J call TRBJ2-3; D possibly uses TRBD1 or TRBD2 (5 bases each). This CDR3 is built from 14 residues. Trimming took 5 bases from V and 3 from J, leaving 12 bases between them. The CDR3 DNA follows: TGTGCCAGCAGTCCAGGGTCGGGGACAGATACGCAGTATTTT. It encodes CASSPGSGTDTQYF.

The chain uses TRBV7-9 and TRBJ2-3; D is possibly TRBD1 (5 bases). Germline V CDR1 and CDR2: SEHNR, FQNEAQ (reference sequence). This CDR3 has 17 amino acids. V gave up 1 base and J gave up 2 bases, with 16 bases separating them. CDR3 region: CASSLVGQGESTDTQYF. The CDR3 DNA reads as TGTGCCAGCAGCTTAGTAGGTCAGGGCGAGTCCACAGATACGCAGTATTTT. Based on the CDR3 plus reference TRBV7-9 and TRBJ2-3, the full variable domain is DTGVSQNPRHKITKRGQNVTFRCDPISEHNRLYWYRQTLGQGPEFLTYFQNEAQLEKSRLLSDRFSAERPKGSFSTLEIQRTEQGDSAMYLCASSLVGQGESTDTQYFGPGTRLTVL.

This clonotype was observed a handful of times. This chain connects TRBV7-6 to TRBJ2-7; D not certain. The CDR3 has 13 amino acids. The germline V and J ends were trimmed by 1 base and 2 bases, with 6 bases remaining between them. CDR1 is SGHVS and CDR2 is FNYEAQ in the germline V gene. This CDR3 is CASSLGPPYEQYF. CDR3 DNA sequence: TGTGCCAGCAGCTTAGGGCCTCCCTACGAGCAGTACTTC.

The V gene is TRBV4-1, the J gene TRBJ2-7; D gene unclear. Germline V gives CDR1 MGHRA, CDR2 YSYEKL. V was cut by 3 bases and J by 2 bases, with 14 bases left in between. CDR3 size: 15 residues. The CDR3 nucleotides read TGCGCCAGCAGCCACGGTGACGGTCGAGCCTACGAGCAGTACTTC. Translated: CASSHGDGRAYEQYF.

The V call is TRBV7-9, the J call TRBJ2-6; TRBD1 is a possible D gene (6 bases). The germline V and J ends were trimmed by 5 bases and 0 bases, with 23 bases remaining between them. Germline V CDR1 and CDR2: SEHNR, FQNEAQ (reference sequence). The CDR3 has 20 amino acids. The CDR3 protein is CASSPWGPGDRGSGANVLTF. The DNA for the CDR3 is TGTGCCAGCAGCCCTTGGGGGCCCGGGGACCGGGGCTCTGGGGCCAACGTCCTGACTTTC.

The J gene is TRBJ2-7, the V gene TRBV7-9; 9 bases agree with TRBD1. This CDR3 has 15 residues. J was trimmed by 4 bases and V by 4 bases; bases with no gene match: 8. The germline CDR1 and CDR2 sequences are SEHNR and FQNEAQ (reference sequence). The CDR3, as DNA: TGTGCCAGCAGCTCGGGACAGGGACGGACTTACGAGCAGTACGTC. As protein: CASSSGQGRTYEQYV.

This clonotype was found a few times. The rearrangement joins TRBV7-9 to TRBJ1-2; TRBD1 is a possible D gene (5 bases). CDR3 length equals 17 residues. Germline lookup yields CDR1 SEHNR and CDR2 FQNEAQ (reference sequence). Trimming took off 0 bases at V and 0 bases at J, with 14 bases between the two ends. CDR3 nucleotide sequence: TGTGCCAGCAGCTTAGCAGGCGGCAGGGAAGCTAACTATGGCTACACCTTC. Protein: CASSLAGGREANYGYTF.

CDR3 in DNA: TGTGCCAGTAGTATCGGAGAGCACTATGGCTACACCTTC. Translating it yields CASSIGEHYGYTF. V is TRBV19 and J is TRBJ1-2; D unresolved. Germline V gene data show CDR1 as LNHDA and CDR2 as SQIVND (reference sequence). V was trimmed by 3 bases and J by 3 bases, leaving 8 bases between them. The CDR3 has 13 amino acids.

The chain has TRBV10-3 and TRBJ2-7, with TRBD1 as a possible D gene (5 bases). CDR3 length: 15 amino acids. Germline assignment: CDR1 ENHRY and CDR2 SYGVKD. V shed 3 bases and J shed 4 bases, with 16 bases lying between them. The DNA for the CDR3 is TGTGCCATCAGTGACCAGGGCGAATTGAGTTACGAGCAGTACTTC. Translation gives CAISDQGELSYEQYF.

This clonotype was seen more than once but under ten times. V gene TRBV20-1 combines with J gene TRBJ1-2; 9 bases line up with TRBD1. The germline V gene has CDR1 DFQATT and CDR2 SNEGSKA (reference sequence). This CDR3 is built from 14 residues. Germline trimming cut 6 bases from V and 7 bases from J; bases unmatched to any gene: 12. The CDR3 protein is CSARELGTGSGYTF. The CDR3 DNA sequence: TGCAGTGCCCGAGAACTCGGGACAGGGAGTGGCTACACCTTC.